Following are 3 T cell receptor beta chains from one sample sequenced in a study of blood T cell repertoires in COVID-19. Produced via immunoSEQ multiplex PCR; TCRdb's table is partial and in-frame only. The sample carries 70,000 to 80,000 clones, roughly 80% recorded once. Source material: peripheral blood. The receptors were gathered from a man aged 45-65 years with acute or convalescent COVID-19.

The table lists this clone with a few counts. This rearrangement joins TRBV19 to TRBJ1-5; 9 bases align to TRBD1. J was trimmed by 9 bases and V by 4 bases; bases with no gene match: 7. Germline CDR1 LNHDA, CDR2 SQIVND (reference sequence). The CDR3 consists of 14 residues. CDR3 sequence reads: CASSTRQGVRPQHF. The CDR3 region has the DNA TGTGCCAGTAGTACCCGACAGGGGGTGAGGCCCCAGCATTTT.

The chain is built from TRBV5-1 and TRBJ2-2; D not resolved. Germline assignment: CDR1 SGHRS and CDR2 YFSETQ. The CDR3 totals 15 residues. Deletions cut 4 bases from V and 1 base from J, with 11 bases between. This chain's CDR3 is CASSLARVNTGELFF. CDR3 nucleotide sequence: TGCGCCAGCAGCCTGGCTCGGGTGAACACCGGGGAGCTGTTTTTT. The complete variable domain, with remaining parts taken from reference TRBV5-1 and TRBJ2-2, reads KAGVTQTPRYLIKTRGQQVTLSCSPISGHRSVSWYQQTPGQGLQFLFEYFSETQRNKGNFPGRFSGRQFSNSRSEMNVSTLELGDSALYLCASSLARVNTGELFFGEGSRLTVL.

This clone is a singleton in its sample. The V call is TRBV2, the J call TRBJ1-1; tentatively, D is TRBD1 (6 bases). V was clipped by 5 bases and J by 5 bases, with 12 bases between them. Germline values: CDR1 SNHLY, CDR2 FYNNEI. The CDR3 length is 13 residues. The CDR3 region is CASSSQGETEAFF. CDR3 sequence (DNA): TGTGCCAGCAGTTCACAGGGTGAGACTGAAGCTTTCTTT.